The T cell receptor (beta chain) described here comes from a study of blood T cells in healthy people across ages. This clonotype has just a few counts. Trimming removed 6 bases from V and 7 bases from J; junction bases left unmatched: 10. The CDR3 is 15 amino acids. Together with a sample-barcoded 5' primer, a J-beta primer mix was included in a second PCR lasting about 6 to 11 cycles. One entry per CDR3 protein, called by TCRdb with MiXCR from the 5' RACE reads. This sample has 800,000 to 950,000 distinct CDR3 sequences; approximately 32% occur once, and the top ten carry roughly 10%. A further study also used this sample, focusing on T cells of mothers and their children.

The receptor's source is a woman aged 40 to 50 in good health. The sequenced material came from blood. The rearrangement uses TRBV12-3 or TRBV12-4 and TRBJ2-7; 12 nucleotides align to TRBD2. DNA for the CDR3: TGTGCCAGCAGCCGGACTAGCGGGGCGGTAAATGAGCAGTACTTC. Encoded protein: CASSRTSGAVNEQYF.